This T cell receptor beta chain was recovered during a study of T cell responses to AZD1222 COVID-19 vaccine. V lost 5 bases and J lost 3; bases outside the gene matches: 5. Germline V gene lookup returns CDR1 SNHLY and CDR2 FYNNEI. CDR3 length: 14 amino acids. Remarks on this clone: Its matching antigen is unknown.

Findings and limits, study-wide: Seropositive status at baseline applied to only five to seven AZD1222 recipients. Per reports, nearly half of all spike-specific TCRs target regions that are unmutated in variants. The donors showed a predominance of white British ancestry and of females, with possible underestimation of clonal diversity.

Profiling relied on immunoSEQ multiplex PCR, and the TCRdb table lists in-frame clones only, not all of them. The table records 95,000 to 100,000 clones, around 90% of them present only once. The material was peripheral blood, obtained on day 0 of AZD1222 vaccination. The chain recombines TRBV2 with TRBJ1-1, with 8 positions matching TRBD1. The clonotype comes from an adult in good health. CDR3 region: CASSWTGWDTEAFF. For the CDR3, the DNA is TGTGCCAGCAGTTGGACAGGGTGGGACACTGAAGCTTTCTTT.